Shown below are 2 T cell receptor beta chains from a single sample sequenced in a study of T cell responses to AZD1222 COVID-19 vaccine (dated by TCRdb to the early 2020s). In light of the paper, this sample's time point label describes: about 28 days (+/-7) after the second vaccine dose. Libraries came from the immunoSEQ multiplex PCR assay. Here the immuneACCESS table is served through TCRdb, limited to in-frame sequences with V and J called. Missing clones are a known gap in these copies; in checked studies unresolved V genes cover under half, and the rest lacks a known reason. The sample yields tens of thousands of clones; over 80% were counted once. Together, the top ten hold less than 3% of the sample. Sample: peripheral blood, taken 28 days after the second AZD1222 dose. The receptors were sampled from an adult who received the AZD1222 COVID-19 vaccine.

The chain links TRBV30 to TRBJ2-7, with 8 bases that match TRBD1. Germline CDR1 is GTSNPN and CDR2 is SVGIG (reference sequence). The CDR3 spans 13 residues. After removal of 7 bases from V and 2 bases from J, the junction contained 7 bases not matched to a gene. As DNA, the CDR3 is TGTGCCTCGACAGGGGCAGGGGCCTACGAGCAGTACTTC. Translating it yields CASTGAGAYEQYF. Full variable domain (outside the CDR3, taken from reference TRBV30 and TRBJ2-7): SQTIHQWPATLVQPVGSPLSLECTVEGTSNPNLYWYRQAAGRGLQLLFYSVGIGQISSEVPQNLSASRPQDRQFILSSKKLLLSDSGFYLCASTGAGAYEQYFGPGTRLTVT.

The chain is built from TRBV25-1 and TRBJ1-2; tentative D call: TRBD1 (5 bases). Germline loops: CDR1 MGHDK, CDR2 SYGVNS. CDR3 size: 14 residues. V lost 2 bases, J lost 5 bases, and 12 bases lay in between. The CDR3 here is CASSEPGTDYGYTF. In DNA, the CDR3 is TGTGCCAGCAGTGAACCCGGGACGGATTATGGCTACACCTTC.